The 15 T cell receptor beta chains reported below all come from one sample, sequenced in a study of graft-versus-host responses after intestinal transplantation. Some clones are missing from TCRdb's copy, which holds only in-frame ones; the method was immunoSEQ multiplex PCR. The sample records under 150,000 clones, approximately 95% being singletons. No antigen has been assigned to these receptors. The source was unstimulated CD8+ T cells sorted from spleen or lymph node cells, collected before intestinal transplant. These receptors originate from a human donor who received an intestinal transplant.

In this sample, this clone turned up once. The genes are TRBV5-4 and TRBJ2-7; maybe TRBD2 (6 bases). The V gene lost 4 bases and the J gene lost 3 bases, with 14 bases spanning the gap. CDR1 is SGHNT and CDR2 is YYREEE in the germline V gene (reference sequence). The CDR3 sequence is 14 residues long. CDR3 in amino acids: CASSPGAGGYEQYF. DNA of the CDR3: TGTGCCAGCAGCCCGGGAGCCGGAGGCTACGAGCAGTACTTC.

V usage is TRBV28 and J usage is TRBJ2-3; 15 positions match TRBD2. V shed 1 base, J shed 3 bases, and the junction held 11 bases outside the gene matches. The germline V gene has CDR1 MDHEN and CDR2 SYDVKM. The length of the CDR3 is 20 residues. For the CDR3, the DNA is TGTGCCAGCAGTTTATACCCCTGGACTAGCGGGAGGGCCGGAACAGATACGCAGTATTTT. It encodes CASSLYPWTSGRAGTDTQYF.

This clone has a single count. The V gene is TRBV11-1, the J gene TRBJ2-1, with D unresolved. The CDR3 loop spans 12 amino acids. The germline V and J ends were trimmed by 4 bases and 6 bases, with 7 bases remaining between them. CDR1 SGHAT and CDR2 FQDESV come from the germline V gene (reference sequence). CDR3 bases: TGTGCCAGCAGCTCCGGCTTCAATGAGCAGTTCTTC. Protein: CASSSGFNEQFF.

V gene TRBV9 combines with J gene TRBJ2-7; a weak D match, TRBD1 (6 bases). CDR3 length: 15 amino acids. The germline gives CDR1 SGDLS, CDR2 YYNGEE. V dropped 1 base and J dropped 0 bases, with 11 bases sitting between them. The CDR3 reads CASSVSTGSSYEQYF. CDR3 DNA sequence: TGTGCCAGCAGCGTATCGACAGGAAGCTCCTACGAGCAGTACTTC.

The chain uses TRBV2 and TRBJ2-1, with TRBD2 matching over 10 bases. The CDR3 totals 18 residues. Looked up from germline, CDR1 is SNHLY and CDR2 is FYNNEI. The V segment lost 7 bases and the J segment 1 base; nucleotides outside the gene matches: 13. The CDR3 nucleotides read TGTGCCAGCACCCTCGGGACTAGCGATCCACGGTCCTACAATGAGCAGTTCTTC. This sequence encodes CASTLGTSDPRSYNEQFF.

This chain joins TRBV28 and TRBJ1-2; TRBD1 is a possible D gene (5 bases). Trimming stripped 2 bases from V and 4 bases from J, with 11 bases between. The CDR3 is 14 amino acids. CDR1 and CDR2 (germline): MDHEN, SYDVKM. DNA for the CDR3: TGTGCCAGCAGTTTACGTCGGGGGGTCTATGGCTACACCTTC. It translates to CASSLRRGVYGYTF.

The chain combines TRBV11-2 with TRBJ2-1; D remains ambiguous. Deletions cut 0 bases from V and 5 bases from J, with 14 bases between. CDR1 is SGHAT and CDR2 is FQNNGV in the germline V gene. This CDR3 region has 16 residues. CDR3 sequence (DNA): TGTGCCAGCAGCTTAGAATCGTGGGTTAGGGACAATGAGCAGTTCTTC. Amino acid sequence: CASSLESWVRDNEQFF.

The chain couples TRBV27 to TRBJ1-1; D not resolved. V was trimmed by 6 bases and J by 0 bases, leaving 11 bases between them. CDR1 and CDR2 (germline): MNHEY, SMNVEV (reference sequence). The CDR3 sequence is 14 residues long. This CDR3 is CASRIGPMNTEAFF. CDR3 in DNA: TGTGCCAGCAGGATAGGGCCCATGAACACTGAAGCTTTCTTT.

The rearrangement joins TRBV28 to TRBJ2-7; unclear D gene. V lost 7 bases and J 0 bases, leaving 7 bases between the germline ends. Per the germline V gene, CDR1 is MDHEN and CDR2 is SYDVKM. The CDR3 has 12 residues. The CDR3 nucleotides are TGTGCCAGCACTCGACTCTCCTACGAGCAGTACTTC. It codes for CASTRLSYEQYF.

The CDR3 here is CASSQITSGTYEQYF. The CDR3 coding sequence is TGCGCCAGCAGCCAAATCACTAGCGGGACCTACGAGCAGTACTTC. The V and J genes are TRBV4-1 and TRBJ2-7; the match to TRBD2 covers 10 bases. The CDR3 spans 15 residues. Germline CDR1 reads MGHRA; CDR2 reads YSYEKL. V shed 2 bases, J shed 2 bases, and the junction held 3 bases outside the gene matches.

The chain has TRBV4-3 and TRBJ2-1; 10 bases are a match to TRBD2. The CDR3 is 19 residues long. Germline V gene sequence: CDR1 LGHNA, CDR2 YSLEER. V gave up 0 bases and J gave up 0 bases; unmatched junction bases: 8. DNA for the CDR3: TGCGCCAGCAGCCAAGACCCTAGCGGGAGTTGGAGCTCCTACAATGAGCAGTTCTTC. This gives the protein CASSQDPSGSWSSYNEQFF.

As concerns this clone: A junction boundary mismatches the germline segment, possibly from a read error. CDR3 loop: CTSSLGGYPYNEQFF. CDR3 DNA sequence: TGTACCAGCAGTTTAGGGGGCTATCCCTACAATGAGCAGTTCTTC. The chain recombines TRBV27 with TRBJ2-1; 7 bases line up with TRBD1. The CDR3 sequence is 15 residues long. Germline-derived CDR1 and CDR2 are MNHEY and SMNVEV (reference sequence).

This clone occurred once. The CDR3, as DNA: TGTGCCAGCAGCTTTGGGGGTAGCTCCTACGAGCAGTACTTC. This gives the protein CASSFGGSSYEQYF. The J gene is TRBJ2-7, the V gene TRBV5-4; D is possibly TRBD1 or TRBD2 (5 bases each). Per germline, CDR1 SGHNT and CDR2 YYREEE (reference sequence). The CDR3 consists of 14 residues. V lost 2 bases to trimming and J lost 0 bases, with 9 bases between them.

This chain joins TRBV7-9 and TRBJ2-1, with 9 bases that match TRBD2. Trimming removed 10 bases from V and 5 bases from J; junction bases left unmatched: 15. Looked up from germline, CDR1 is SEHNR and CDR2 is FQNEAQ (reference sequence). The CDR3 covers 16 residues. CDR3 amino acids: CAIIDISGSPHNEQFF. CDR3 nucleotide sequence: TGTGCCATCATCGACATTAGCGGGAGTCCGCACAATGAGCAGTTCTTC.

This clone has just one count. The chain combines TRBV7-9 with TRBJ2-3; no definite D call. Germline assignment: CDR1 SEHNR and CDR2 FQNEAQ (reference sequence). The V gene lost 5 bases and the J gene lost 1 base, with 1 base spanning the gap. This CDR3 contains 11 residues. The chain's CDR3 is CASSRTDTQYF. The DNA of the CDR3 is TGTGCCAGCAGCCGCACAGATACGCAGTATTTT. Using reference TRBV7-9 and TRBJ2-3 for the parts outside the CDR3, the full variable domain is DTGVSQNPRHKITKRGQNVTFRCDPISEHNRLYWYRQTLGQGPEFLTYFQNEAQLEKSRLLSDRFSAERPKGSFSTLEIQRTEQGDSAMYLCASSRTDTQYFGPGTRLTVL.